Each of the 15 T cell receptor beta chains below was sequenced from the same sample in a study of blood T cell repertoires in COVID-19. Using immunoSEQ multiplex PCR, the repertoire was profiled, and TCRdb retains in-frame clones only, with some absent. The sample lists about 200,000 clones; 86% were seen once. The specimen sequenced was PBMCs or T cells enriched from blood (not recorded which). The receptors shown here come from a man aged 35 to 55 with acute COVID-19.

This rearrangement joins TRBV5-4 to TRBJ2-7; D perhaps matches TRBD1 (6 bases). Trimming pared 6 bases from V and 0 bases from J, leaving 19 bases between. CDR3 length equals 16 residues. From germline, CDR1 is SGHNT and CDR2 YYREEE (reference sequence). CDR3 DNA sequence: TGTGCCAGCAACCCCGCAGGTGGGGGACACTCCTACGAGCAGTACTTC. Encoded protein: CASNPAGGGHSYEQYF.

The chain has TRBV5-1 and TRBJ2-5; maybe TRBD2 (6 bases). Germline CDR1 is SGHRS and CDR2 is YFSETQ. The CDR3 length is 15 residues. V was pared by 7 bases and J by 2 bases, with 18 bases between. For the CDR3, the DNA is TGCGCCAGCTCGAGGGGTAGCGGCATACAAGAGACCCAGTACTTC. This translates into CASSRGSGIQETQYF.

The rearrangement joins TRBV7-9 to TRBJ2-7; tentative D call: TRBD2 (6 bases). Germline loops: CDR1 SEHNR, CDR2 FQNEAQ (reference sequence). The CDR3 runs to 13 residues. Trimming stripped 0 bases from V and 5 bases from J, with 8 bases between. CDR3 bases: TGTGCCAGCAGCTTAGCGGAGGGGAACGAGCAGTACTTC. Translated, it gives CASSLAEGNEQYF.

The chain recombines TRBV6-2 or TRBV6-3 with TRBJ2-1, with TRBD1 matching over 7 bases. The germline gives CDR1 MNHEY, CDR2 SVGEGT. The V segment lost 6 bases and the J segment 0 bases; nucleotides outside the gene matches: 5. The CDR3 contains 15 residues. CDR3: CASSPRGSSYNEQFF. Here the CDR3 DNA reads TGTGCCAGCAGCCCCAGGGGGAGCTCCTACAATGAGCAGTTCTTC.

The chain uses TRBV7-9 and TRBJ1-6; the match to TRBD1 covers 10 bases. J was trimmed by 5 bases and V by 1 base; bases with no gene match: 2. This CDR3 is 16 amino acids long. The germline V gene has CDR1 SEHNR and CDR2 FQNEAQ (reference sequence). DNA for the CDR3: TGTGCCAGCAGCTTAGAAGGGACAGGGGATAATTCACCCCTCCACTTT. This translates into CASSLEGTGDNSPLHF.

The chain recombines TRBV5-4 with TRBJ2-3; 9 bases match TRBD2. The germline gives CDR1 SGHNT, CDR2 YYREEE (reference sequence). V was clipped by 4 bases and J by 2 bases; unmatched bases: 8. The CDR3 runs to 16 residues. The CDR3 nucleotides read TGTGCCAGCAGCAGCCTACTAGCGGGCGTCACAGATACGCAGTATTTT. This gives the protein CASSSLLAGVTDTQYF.

A note on this clone: Its ends do not fully match the called genes, so a read error is possible. The chain carries TRBV7-7 and TRBJ2-5, with TRBD1 matching 7 bases. Germline loops: CDR1 SSHAT, CDR2 FNYEAQ (reference sequence). The CDR3 is 13 residues long. The CDR3 DNA reads TGTGCTAGCAGCCCCGGGACAGAAGAGACCCAGTACTTC. Protein: CASSPGTEETQYF.

This chain joins TRBV5-4 and TRBJ2-3, with TRBD2 matching 7 bases. The germline V gene has CDR1 SGHNT and CDR2 YYREEE (reference sequence). Trimming took 0 bases from V and 4 from J; bases not matched to a gene: 5. This CDR3 comprises 15 residues. Here the CDR3 DNA reads TGTGCCAGCAGCTTGGGCGCGGGAGAGCCAGATACGCAGTATTTT. Translated, it gives CASSLGAGEPDTQYF.

The chain recombines TRBV28 with TRBJ2-7, with 10 bases aligning to TRBD2. In germline, CDR1 is MDHEN, CDR2 SYDVKM. The CDR3 loop spans 14 amino acids. V was clipped by 6 bases and J by 4 bases; unmatched bases: 6. DNA of the CDR3: TGTGCCAGCAGAACGGGACTAGCGAATTACGAGCAGTACTTC. The encoded protein is CASRTGLANYEQYF.

This chain links TRBV15 with TRBJ1-4; D is unresolved. V gave up 0 bases and J gave up 7 bases, with 9 bases separating them. CDR1 and CDR2 from the germline V gene are LNHNV and YYDKDF (reference sequence). The length of the CDR3 is 14 residues. The CDR3 coding sequence is TGTGCCACCAGCAGAGATGTAAGAGGTGAAAAACTGTTTTTT. Translating gives CATSRDVRGEKLFF.

This rearrangement joins TRBV30 to TRBJ2-5; unclear D gene. The V end was cut by 6 bases, the J end by 5 bases, with 13 bases between. The CDR3 covers 12 residues. CDR1 and CDR2 from the germline V gene are GTSNPN and SVGIG (reference sequence). The CDR3 coding sequence is TGTGCCTGCCGGTCCTCCCGGGAGACCCAGTACTTC. Translated: CACRSSRETQYF.

This clone has just one count. J is TRBJ1-1 and V is TRBV5-1; perhaps TRBD1 as D (5 bases). Germline CDR1 reads SGHRS; CDR2 reads YFSETQ. Trimming removed 0 bases at V and 4 bases at J, with 13 bases between. This CDR3 has 15 amino acids. The CDR3 loop is CASSLGGGDGTEAFF. The CDR3 nucleotides are TGCGCCAGCAGCTTGGGTGGAGGGGATGGCACTGAAGCTTTCTTT.

The genes are TRBV4-3 and TRBJ2-1; D is perhaps TRBD2 (6 bases). This CDR3 is 16 amino acids long. Trimming left V 1 base short and J 0 bases short, with 10 bases between. Germline CDR1 reads LGHNA; CDR2 reads YSLEER. CDR3 nucleotide sequence: TGCGCCAGCAGCCAAGCGGGCGGGGTCTCCTACAATGAGCAGTTCTTC. Amino acid sequence: CASSQAGGVSYNEQFF.

CDR3 sequence reads: CASSIQVPYEQYF. As DNA, the CDR3 is TGTGCCAGCAGTATACAGGTGCCCTACGAGCAGTACTTC. The chain carries TRBV27 and TRBJ2-7; TRBD1 is a possible D gene (5 bases). The CDR3 loop spans 13 amino acids. Germline V gene data show CDR1 as MNHEY and CDR2 as SMNVEV (reference sequence). Trimming removed 5 bases from V and 2 bases from J, with 10 bases in between.

The chain combines TRBV6-5 with TRBJ1-2, with D possibly TRBD1 on 5 matching bases. Germline V gene sequence: CDR1 MNHEY, CDR2 SVGAGI. The CDR3 consists of 16 residues. V dropped 0 bases and J dropped 8 bases, with 19 bases sitting between them. CDR3 DNA: TGTGCCAGCAGTTACTCGAGTCAGGAGGGGAGAGGCGGCTACACCTTC. This translates into CASSYSSQEGRGGYTF.